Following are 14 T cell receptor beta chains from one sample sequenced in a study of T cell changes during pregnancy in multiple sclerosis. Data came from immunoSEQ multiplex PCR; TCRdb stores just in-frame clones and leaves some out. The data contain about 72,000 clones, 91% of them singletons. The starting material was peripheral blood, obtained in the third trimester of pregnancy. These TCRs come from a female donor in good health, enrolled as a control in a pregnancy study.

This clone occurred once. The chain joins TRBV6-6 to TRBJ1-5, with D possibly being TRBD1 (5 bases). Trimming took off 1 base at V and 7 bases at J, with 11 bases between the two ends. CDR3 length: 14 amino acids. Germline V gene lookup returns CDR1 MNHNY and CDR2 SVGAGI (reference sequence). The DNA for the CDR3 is TGTGCCAGCAGTTACTTGGGGGGGAACCAGCCCCAGCATTTT. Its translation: CASSYLGGNQPQHF.

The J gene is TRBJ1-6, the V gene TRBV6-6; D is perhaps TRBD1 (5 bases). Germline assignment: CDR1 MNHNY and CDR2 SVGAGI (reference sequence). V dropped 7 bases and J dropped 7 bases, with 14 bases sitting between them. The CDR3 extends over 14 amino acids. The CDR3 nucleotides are TGTGCCAGCAACTTACAGGCAGGGAATTCACCCCTCCACTTT. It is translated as CASNLQAGNSPLHF.

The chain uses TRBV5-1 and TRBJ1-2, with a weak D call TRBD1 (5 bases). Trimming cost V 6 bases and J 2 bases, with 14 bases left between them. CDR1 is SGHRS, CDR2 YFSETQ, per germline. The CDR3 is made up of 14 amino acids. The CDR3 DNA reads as TGCGCCAGCAACCGAGGACAAACGAACTATGGCTACACCTTC. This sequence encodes CASNRGQTNYGYTF.

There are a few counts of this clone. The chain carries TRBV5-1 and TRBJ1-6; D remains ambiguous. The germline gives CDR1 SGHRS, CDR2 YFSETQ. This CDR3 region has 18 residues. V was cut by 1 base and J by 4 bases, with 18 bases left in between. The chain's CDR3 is CASSLWKASAEYNSPLHF. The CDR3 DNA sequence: TGCGCCAGCAGCTTGTGGAAGGCTTCGGCGGAGTATAATTCACCCCTCCACTTT.

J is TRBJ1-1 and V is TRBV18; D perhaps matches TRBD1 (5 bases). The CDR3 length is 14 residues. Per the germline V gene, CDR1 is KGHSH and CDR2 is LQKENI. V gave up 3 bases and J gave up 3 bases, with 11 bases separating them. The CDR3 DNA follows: TGTGCCAGCTCACCGGCCAGGGCAGACACTGAAGCTTTCTTT. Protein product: CASSPARADTEAFF.

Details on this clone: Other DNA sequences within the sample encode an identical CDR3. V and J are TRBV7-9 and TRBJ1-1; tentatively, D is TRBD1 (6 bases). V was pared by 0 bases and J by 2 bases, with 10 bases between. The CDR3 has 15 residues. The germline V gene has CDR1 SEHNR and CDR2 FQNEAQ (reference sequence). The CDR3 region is CASSLARRGNTEAFF. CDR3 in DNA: TGTGCCAGCAGCTTAGCGCGCAGGGGAAACACTGAAGCTTTCTTT.

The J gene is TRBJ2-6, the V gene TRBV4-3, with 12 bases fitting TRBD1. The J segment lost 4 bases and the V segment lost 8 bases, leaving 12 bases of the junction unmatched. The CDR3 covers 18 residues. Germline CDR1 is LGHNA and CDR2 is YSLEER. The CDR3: CASSDLGQGARGANVLTF. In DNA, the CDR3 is TGCGCCAGCTCCGACCTGGGACAGGGGGCGCGAGGGGCCAACGTCCTGACTTTC.

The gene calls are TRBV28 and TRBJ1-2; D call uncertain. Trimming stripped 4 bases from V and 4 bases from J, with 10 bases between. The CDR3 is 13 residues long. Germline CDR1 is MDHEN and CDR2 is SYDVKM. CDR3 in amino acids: CASSYVAGYGYTF. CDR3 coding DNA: TGTGCCAGCAGTTACGTCGCGGGCTATGGCTACACCTTC.

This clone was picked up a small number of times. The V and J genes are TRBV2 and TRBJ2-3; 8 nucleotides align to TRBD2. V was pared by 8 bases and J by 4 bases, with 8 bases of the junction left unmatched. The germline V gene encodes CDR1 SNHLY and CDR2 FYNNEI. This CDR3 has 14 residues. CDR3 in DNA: TGTGCCAGCCTTGCAGCGGGAGACCCAGATACGCAGTATTTT. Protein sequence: CASLAAGDPDTQYF.

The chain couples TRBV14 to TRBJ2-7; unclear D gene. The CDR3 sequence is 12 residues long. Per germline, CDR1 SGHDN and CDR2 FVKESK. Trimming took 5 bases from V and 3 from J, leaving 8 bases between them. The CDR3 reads CASSNFGYEQYF. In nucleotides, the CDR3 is TGTGCCAGCAGCAACTTTGGCTACGAGCAGTACTTC.

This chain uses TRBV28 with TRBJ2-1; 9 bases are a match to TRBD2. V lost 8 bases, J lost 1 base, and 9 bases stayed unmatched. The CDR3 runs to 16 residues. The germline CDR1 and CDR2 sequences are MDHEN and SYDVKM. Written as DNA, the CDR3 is TGTGCCAGCTCAGGCCCGGGACTAGCTTCCTACAATGAGCAGTTCTTC. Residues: CASSGPGLASYNEQFF. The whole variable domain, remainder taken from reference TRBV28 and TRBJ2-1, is DVKVTQSSRYLVKRTGEKVFLECVQDMDHENMFWYRQDPGLGLRLIYFSYDVKMKEKGDIPEGYSVSREKKERFSLILESASTNQTSMYLCASSGPGLASYNEQFFGPGTRLTVL.

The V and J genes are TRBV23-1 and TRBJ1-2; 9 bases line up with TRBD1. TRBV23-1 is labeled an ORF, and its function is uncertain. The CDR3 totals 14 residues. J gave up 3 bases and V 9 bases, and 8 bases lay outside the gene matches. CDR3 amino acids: CASITGGLYYGYTF. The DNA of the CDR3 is TGCGCCAGTATTACAGGGGGCCTATACTATGGCTACACCTTC.

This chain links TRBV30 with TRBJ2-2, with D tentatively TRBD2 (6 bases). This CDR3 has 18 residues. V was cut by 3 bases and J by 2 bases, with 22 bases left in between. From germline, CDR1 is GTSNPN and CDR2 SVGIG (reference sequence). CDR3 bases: TGTGCCTGGAGGAGACTTGCCGGGGAGGACCTAAACACCGGGGAGCTGTTTTTT. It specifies CAWRRLAGEDLNTGELFF.

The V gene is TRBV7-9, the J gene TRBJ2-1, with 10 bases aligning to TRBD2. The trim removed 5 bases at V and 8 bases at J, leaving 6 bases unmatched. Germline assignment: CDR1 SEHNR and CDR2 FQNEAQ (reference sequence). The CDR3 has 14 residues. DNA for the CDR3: TGTGCCAGCAGCCCGCCCCTAGCGGGGGATGAGCAGTTCTTC. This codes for CASSPPLAGDEQFF. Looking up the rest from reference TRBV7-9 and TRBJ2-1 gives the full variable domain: DTGVSQNPRHKITKRGQNVTFRCDPISEHNRLYWYRQTLGQGPEFLTYFQNEAQLEKSRLLSDRFSAERPKGSFSTLEIQRTEQGDSAMYLCASSPPLAGDEQFFGPGTRLTVL.